The 30 T cell receptor beta chains given below trace back to one sample, sequenced in a study of blood T cell repertoires in COVID-19. The assay was immunoSEQ multiplex PCR, and TCRdb's table has in-frame clones only and misses some. The table lists 350,000 to 450,000 clones, more than 85% of them singletons. The specimen was peripheral blood. These receptor sequences come from a human donor in a cohort sampled during active COVID-19.

The chain combines TRBV6-5 with TRBJ2-5, with TRBD1 identical over 9 bases. V was clipped by 6 bases and J by 3 bases; unmatched bases: 5. Germline V gene sequence: CDR1 MNHEY, CDR2 SVGAGI. The CDR3 covers 14 residues. CDR3 residues: CASRMTGGKETQYF. The CDR3 DNA follows: TGTGCCAGCAGGATGACAGGGGGTAAAGAGACCCAGTACTTC.

The chain uses TRBV30 and TRBJ1-2; no clear D. V dropped 3 bases and J dropped 4 bases, with 6 bases sitting between them. The CDR3 totals 11 residues. Germline CDR1 reads GTSNPN; CDR2 reads SVGIG (reference sequence). The CDR3 DNA is TGTGCCTGGAGCCGGGGCTATGGCTACACCTTC. This gives the protein CAWSRGYGYTF.

J is TRBJ2-7 and V is TRBV18, with D tentatively TRBD1 (7 bases). Germline V gene sequence: CDR1 KGHSH, CDR2 LQKENI. V was shortened by 6 bases and J by 3 bases, with 18 bases between the two germline ends. The CDR3 contains 15 residues. The CDR3 region has the DNA TGTGCCAGCTCTCACGGACAGGAGGGCGGCTACGAGCAGTACTTC. It yields the protein CASSHGQEGGYEQYF. Complete variable domain (other parts from reference TRBV18 and TRBJ2-7): NAGVMQNPRHLVRRRGQEARLRCSPMKGHSHVYWYRQLPEEGLKFMVYLQKENIIDESGMPKERFSAEFPKEGPSILRIQQVVRGDSAAYFCASSHGQEGGYEQYFGPGTRLTVT.

The J gene is TRBJ2-1, the V gene TRBV20-1, with TRBD2 matching over 11 bases. Germline CDR1 DFQATT, CDR2 SNEGSKA (reference sequence). J was trimmed by 1 base and V by 3 bases; bases with no gene match: 5. This CDR3 has 16 residues. The CDR3 here is CSASTSSGRSYNEQFF. As DNA, the CDR3 is TGCAGTGCTAGTACGTCTAGCGGGAGGTCCTACAATGAGCAGTTCTTC.

CDR3 residues: CASLRQGHGELFF. CDR3 nucleotide sequence: TGTGCCAGTCTCCGACAGGGGCACGGGGAGCTGTTTTTT. This chain joins TRBV19 and TRBJ2-2, with TRBD1 identical over 8 bases. Per the germline V gene, CDR1 is LNHDA and CDR2 is SQIVND (reference sequence). This CDR3 has 13 residues. V gave up 8 bases and J gave up 7 bases; unmatched junction bases: 6.

The chain joins TRBV6-5 to TRBJ2-7, with D possibly TRBD2 on 5 matching bases. CDR1 MNHEY and CDR2 SVGAGI come from the germline V gene. The ends were cut back, 5 bases at V and 3 bases at J, with 8 bases in the middle. The CDR3 is made up of 12 amino acids. The CDR3 sequence is CASSKLGYEQYF. CDR3 DNA sequence: TGTGCCAGCAGTAAACTAGGCTACGAGCAGTACTTC.

This CDR3 reads CAISASWGGRETQYF. The CDR3 bases are TGTGCCATCAGTGCCTCCTGGGGGGGGCGAGAGACCCAGTACTTC. The chain recombines TRBV10-3 with TRBJ2-5; weak D call: TRBD2 (7 bases). Germline V CDR1 and CDR2: ENHRY, SYGVKD. With 4 bases removed from V and 4 bases from J, the gap between germline ends came to 16 bases. This CDR3 has 15 residues.

The CDR3 sequence is CASSPGFSPVYEQYF. The CDR3 DNA reads TGTGCCAGCAGCCCGGGATTTTCACCCGTCTACGAGCAGTACTTC. The V and J genes are TRBV3-1 (or the pseudogene TRBV3-2) and TRBJ2-7; maybe TRBD2 (5 bases). The germline CDR1 and CDR2 sequences are LGHDT and YNNKEL (reference sequence). Deletions cut 4 bases from V and 3 bases from J, with 16 bases between. CDR3 length: 15 amino acids.

This chain connects TRBV7-2 to TRBJ2-2; TRBD1 aligns across 7 bases. V trimming: 5 bases; J trimming: 3 bases; junction bases outside the gene matches: 6. This CDR3 comprises 15 residues. Germline V lookup: CDR1 SGHTA, CDR2 FQGNSA. The CDR3 DNA follows: TGTGCCAGCAGCGTACAGGGGTTAGACACCGGGGAGCTGTTTTTT. This sequence encodes CASSVQGLDTGELFF.

The chain employs TRBV28 and TRBJ2-1; tentative D call: TRBD1 (5 bases). The germline gives CDR1 MDHEN, CDR2 SYDVKM. V gave up 6 bases and J gave up 2 bases, with 14 bases separating them. There are 15 residues in the CDR3. CDR3 sequence reads: CASRHRQRPYNEQFF. For the CDR3, the DNA is TGTGCCAGCAGACACAGACAGAGACCCTACAATGAGCAGTTCTTC.

The genes are TRBV11-2 and TRBJ2-5; 8 bases are shared with TRBD2. The CDR3 extends over 15 amino acids. V shed 1 base and J 2 bases; nucleotides not matched to a gene: 3. Germline V gene lookup returns CDR1 SGHAT and CDR2 FQNNGV. The CDR3 loop is CASSLVGTRQETQYF. CDR3 nucleotides: TGTGCCAGCAGCTTAGTCGGGACTAGGCAAGAGACCCAGTACTTC.

Concerning this clone: The sample carries other DNA sequences with the same CDR3. The J gene is TRBJ2-7, the V gene TRBV10-3; 7 nucleotides agree with TRBD1. Trimming cost V 6 bases and J 3 bases; bases outside gene matches: 8. The CDR3 runs 14 residues. Germline lookup yields CDR1 ENHRY and CDR2 SYGVKD. The CDR3 is CAISTSGTDYEQYF. DNA for the CDR3: TGTGCCATCAGCACCTCCGGGACAGACTACGAGCAGTACTTC.

The chain carries TRBV5-8 and TRBJ2-7, with D possibly being TRBD1 (8 bases). Germline assignment: CDR1 SGHTS and CDR2 YDEGEE. The V gene lost 4 bases and the J gene lost 6 bases, with 26 bases spanning the gap. The CDR3 consists of 17 residues. CDR3 DNA: TGTGCCAGCAGCAGAGGGGGGGCAGGGGGCCCCCCCCTCGAGCAGTACTTC. Its protein is CASSRGGAGGPPLEQYF.

The J gene is TRBJ2-2, the V gene TRBV7-3; D perhaps matches TRBD2 (5 bases). Trimming cost V 5 bases and J 4 bases, with 14 bases left between them. This CDR3 contains 15 residues. CDR1 is SGHTA and CDR2 is FQGTGA in the germline V gene. The CDR3 DNA is TGTGCCAGCAGCCCCGGCCTAGCCCTCACCGGGGAGCTGTTTTTT. As protein: CASSPGLALTGELFF.

V and J are TRBV3-1 (or the pseudogene TRBV3-2) and TRBJ2-5, with TRBD2 matching 11 bases. Losses at the gene ends were 4 bases for V and 13 bases for J; bases not matched to a gene: 8. The CDR3 runs to 13 residues. The germline gives CDR1 LGHDT, CDR2 YNNKEL (reference sequence). The CDR3 reads CASSLATSGTVYF. The CDR3 DNA reads TGTGCCAGCAGCCTAGCGACTAGCGGGACCGTGTACTTC.

V and J are TRBV24-1 and TRBJ1-1; 7 bases match TRBD1. Trimming cost V 4 bases and J 11 bases; bases outside gene matches: 6. CDR3 length: 12 residues. The germline gives CDR1 KGHDR, CDR2 SFDVKD. This CDR3 is CATSDPGQRAFF. The CDR3 nucleotides read TGTGCCACCAGTGACCCGGGACAGAGGGCTTTCTTT.

There are a few counts of this clone. The chain links TRBV7-8 to TRBJ2-7; TRBD1 aligns across 7 bases. Germline trimming cut 5 bases from V and 3 bases from J; bases unmatched to any gene: 1. The CDR3 runs to 12 residues. The V gene's germline CDR1 is SGHVS and CDR2 FQNEAQ. CDR3 in amino acids: CASSQGDYEQYF. CDR3 nucleotide sequence: TGTGCCAGCAGCCAGGGGGACTACGAGCAGTACTTC.

The gene calls are TRBV29-1 and TRBJ1-4; D is undetermined. From germline, CDR1 is SQVTM and CDR2 ANQGSEA. The CDR3 is 14 residues long. V was trimmed by 5 bases and J by 2 bases, leaving 12 bases between them. In DNA form, the CDR3 reads TGCAGCGTTCTACCGGGATCTACTAATGAAAAACTGTTTTTT. Protein product: CSVLPGSTNEKLFF. The full variable domain, with the rest looked up from reference TRBV29-1 and TRBJ1-4, is SAVISQKPSRDICQRGTSLTIQCQVDSQVTMMFWYRQQPGQSLTLIATANQGSEATYESGFVIDKFPISRPNLTFSTLTVSNMSPEDSSIYLCSVLPGSTNEKLFFGSGTQLSVL.

A single count supports this clone. The rearrangement links TRBV11-1 to TRBJ2-5; D is undetermined. In germline, CDR1 is SGHAT, CDR2 FQDESV (reference sequence). The CDR3 is made up of 13 amino acids. Between the trimmed V and J ends, which lost 1 base and 2 bases, there was a span of 5 bases. CDR3 in DNA: TGTGCCAGCAGCTTAGAACAACAAGAGACCCAGTACTTC. Its translation is CASSLEQQETQYF.

This rearrangement joins TRBV6-5 to TRBJ1-1, with D tentatively TRBD1 (5 bases). Per germline, CDR1 MNHEY and CDR2 SVGAGI. V lost 5 bases and J 0 bases, leaving 13 bases between the germline ends. This CDR3 has 15 amino acids. The CDR3 protein is CASSRRAGVNTEAFF. In nucleotides, the CDR3 is TGTGCCAGCAGTCGCCGGGCGGGGGTGAACACTGAAGCTTTCTTT.

The V gene is TRBV12-3 or TRBV12-4, the J gene TRBJ1-2; possibly TRBD1 for D (6 bases). V was pared by 5 bases and J by 2 bases, with 9 bases between. This CDR3 is built from 13 residues. CDR3 in amino acids: CASSARGNYGYTF. In DNA form, the CDR3 reads TGTGCCAGCAGTGCGAGGGGGAACTATGGCTACACCTTC.

The chain joins TRBV7-6 to TRBJ2-1; 14 bases agree with TRBD2. J was trimmed by 4 bases and V by 4 bases; bases with no gene match: 3. In germline, CDR1 is SGHVS, CDR2 FNYEAQ. The CDR3 covers 16 residues. CDR3 DNA: TGTGCCAGCAGCTCGACTAGCGGGGGGGCGTACAATGAGCAGTTCTTC. Protein sequence: CASSSTSGGAYNEQFF.

This chain uses TRBV24-1 with TRBJ2-1, with 7 positions matching TRBD2. This CDR3 is built from 16 residues. V lost 2 bases, J lost 10 bases, and 13 bases stayed unmatched. Germline values: CDR1 KGHDR, CDR2 SFDVKD. The CDR3 DNA reads as TGTGCCACCAGTGATTCTCCCAGCGGGATTGTGAGGGAGCAGTTCTTC. Protein: CATSDSPSGIVREQFF.

This sequence joins TRBV19 and TRBJ2-2, with D tentatively TRBD2 (5 bases). The CDR3 covers 13 residues. V dropped 7 bases and J dropped 5 bases, with 11 bases sitting between them. Germline V CDR1 and CDR2: LNHDA, SQIVND (reference sequence). CDR3 protein: CASMPRDTGELFF. In DNA form, the CDR3 reads TGTGCCAGTATGCCGAGGGATACCGGGGAGCTGTTTTTT.

This clone was seen once. The chain links TRBV10-3 to TRBJ2-2, with 9 nucleotides matching TRBD1. The length of the CDR3 is 16 residues. Germline CDR1 reads ENHRY; CDR2 reads SYGVKD. J gave up 4 bases and V 6 bases, and 9 bases lay outside the gene matches. Here the CDR3 reads CAIRGTGLLSTGELFF. In nucleotides, the CDR3 is TGTGCCATCAGGGGGACAGGGTTATTGAGCACCGGGGAGCTGTTTTTT.

As concerns this clone: This sample includes further DNA sequences coding for the same CDR3. The chain employs TRBV6-5 and TRBJ1-5; 8 bases map to TRBD1. The CDR3 extends over 12 amino acids. The junction had 0 bases not matched to a gene; V was cut back by 6 bases and J by 5 bases. The germline V gene has CDR1 MNHEY and CDR2 SVGAGI. The CDR3 coding sequence is TGTGCCAGCAGGACAGGGGATCAGCCCCAGCATTTT. Translating gives CASRTGDQPQHF.

The chain links TRBV11-2 to TRBJ2-3, with 8 bases that match TRBD2. The CDR3 is 15 amino acids. V was pared by 3 bases and J by 3 bases, with 5 bases of the junction left unmatched. CDR1 and CDR2 from the germline V gene are SGHAT and FQNNGV. The CDR3 spells CASSFAVAGTDTQYF. The CDR3 bases are TGTGCCAGCAGCTTTGCGGTAGCGGGAACAGATACGCAGTATTTT.

V and J are TRBV29-1 and TRBJ2-4, with D tentatively TRBD2 (6 bases). The CDR3 loop spans 16 amino acids. Per germline, CDR1 SQVTM and CDR2 ANQGSEA. The V gene lost 6 bases and the J gene lost 0 bases, with 18 bases spanning the gap. The CDR3 nucleotides read TGCAGCGTAGCGAACGGTGGAGGGCTAGCCAAAAACATTCAGTACTTC. Protein product: CSVANGGGLAKNIQYF.

The chain is built from TRBV28 and TRBJ2-7; 7 positions agree with TRBD2. Germline loops: CDR1 MDHEN, CDR2 SYDVKM. With V trimmed by 7 bases and J by 0 bases, 12 bases remained unmatched. The CDR3 is 16 residues long. The CDR3 loop is CASKIRSGIHSYEQYF. The CDR3 DNA reads as TGTGCCAGCAAGATAAGAAGCGGGATACACTCCTACGAGCAGTACTTC.

The genes are TRBV28 and TRBJ1-2; weak D call: TRBD1 (6 bases). The V gene's germline CDR1 is MDHEN and CDR2 SYDVKM. V was shortened by 8 bases and J by 7 bases, with 17 bases between the two germline ends. The length of the CDR3 is 13 residues. DNA for the CDR3: TGTGCCAGCTACCCCGACAGGCGGTCTGGCTACACCTTC. It specifies CASYPDRRSGYTF.